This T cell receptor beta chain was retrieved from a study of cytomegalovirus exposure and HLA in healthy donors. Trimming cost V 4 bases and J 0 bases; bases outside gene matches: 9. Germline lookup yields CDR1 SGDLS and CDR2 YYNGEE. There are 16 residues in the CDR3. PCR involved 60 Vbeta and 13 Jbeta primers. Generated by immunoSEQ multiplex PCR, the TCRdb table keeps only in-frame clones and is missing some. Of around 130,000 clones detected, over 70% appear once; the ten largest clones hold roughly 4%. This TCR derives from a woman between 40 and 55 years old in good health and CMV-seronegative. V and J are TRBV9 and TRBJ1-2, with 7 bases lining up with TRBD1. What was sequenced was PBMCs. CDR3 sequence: CASSLQGQGTNYGYTF. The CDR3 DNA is TGTGCCAGCAGCCTACAGGGGCAGGGTACTAACTATGGCTACACCTTC.